Here is one TCR beta chain with its context. The antigen it recognizes is unknown. No much larger clone is present one base from it, and per-base qualities are unavailable. The data were taken from a study of blood T cell repertoires in COVID-19 (dated by TCRdb to about 2020). Concerning the study at large: Samples covering the acute and convalescent phases of COVID-19 were provided by collaborators in the United States, Italy and Spain. The material from the prospective study consisted of cDNA or gDNA derived from T cells, B-cell-depleted T cells, or PBMCs. The dataset comprised deeply sampled blood TCRbeta repertoires from subjects exposed to, actively infected with, or recovered from COVID-19. The repertoires were released in a freely available public database meant as a resource for research on the immune response to SARS-CoV-2. Samples were obtained from the ongoing ImmuneRACE study (first 160 participants) and from over a thousand subjects provided by 6 global collaborators. Sample metadata almost always included a de-identified subject ID, COVID-19 status, age in years and sex. Where HLA class I and class II types were available, the types were taken from metadata supplied by the sample provider, not from assay-based typing. Broad study findings and their caveats: Clinical and demographic metadata were provided uncurated, with the amount varying by source and participant.

A second Seattle source provided samples from volunteer blood donors who had recovered from COVID-19. Collaborating institutions collected whole blood in K2EDTA tubes following their own protocols. Collaborator samples were shipped for TCRbeta analysis as frozen whole blood, isolated PBMCs, or DNA extracted from either sample type. TCRbeta CDR3 regions were amplified from genomic DNA by means of the immunoSEQ Assay, a bias-controlled multiplex PCR. From the authors' description of their analysis: The number of nucleated cells in each sample was estimated by amplification of reference gene primers within the assay. To quantify the absolute abundance of each unique TCRbeta CDR3 rearrangement, sequence reads were collapsed and filtered. For each sample, productive Simpson clonality was calculated as the square root of Simpson's diversity index across productive rearrangements. In TCRdb, the immuneACCESS table is reduced to in-frame sequences with V and J assigned. These tables do not hold every clone; where another copy was compared, an unresolved V gene accounts for under half, and the others remain unexplained. For V, J and clone size, that table is used; D and trimming come from the DNA. Counted in this sample were a few hundred thousand clones; 70% to 90% of them appeared once. The ten largest clones add up to 2.9% of the sample.

V has 0 bases trimmed and J has 3 bases trimmed; junction bases matching no gene number 4. From the germline V gene (reference sequence), CDR1 is LGHDT and CDR2 is YNNKEL. Taken from cysteine to phenylalanine, the CDR3 has 15 residues. Of all the DNA, just the CDR3 is kept, 45 bases in frame from base 1. The receptor comes from a man between 45 and 60 years old who had recovered from COVID-19. The sample was peripheral blood. The chain employs TRBV3-1 (or the pseudogene TRBV3-2) and TRBJ2-7, with TRBD2 identical over 8 junction bases. At the DNA level, the sequence is TGTGCCAGCAGCCAAGAAGGCCTAGCGGGCTACGAGCAGTACTTC. Translated, it gives CASSQEGLAGYEQYF.